The clone carrying this TCR beta chain is medium-sized (0.01 to 0.1%) in the sample. What it binds is unknown. It was a multiplex PCR that amplified TCR beta CDR3, with 32 V and 13 J primers. TCRdb re-called the multiplex PCR reads with MiXCR, one entry per CDR3 protein. This table holds thousands of distinct CDR3 sequences, about 15% found once. Trimming pared 4 bases from V and 5 bases from J, leaving 8 bases between. There are 12 residues in the CDR3. Germline CDR1 SNHLY, CDR2 FYNNEI. TCRs were amplified from 600 ng gDNA of bulk tumor per sample. Several spatially distant biopsies were obtained per primary tumor intraoperatively. Patients underwent curative surgery for non-small cell lung cancer (untreated and newly diagnosed). This entry is derived from a study of immune heterogeneity within non-small cell lung tumors. At the level of the study: The tumor set comprised a handful of squamous cell carcinomas and 10 non-squamous carcinomas (plus 1 not otherwise specified). Regarding the study as a whole: Largely distinct from one individual patient to the next were the high-frequency T-cell receptor beta clonotypes. Identical dominant CDR3 beta clonotypes spanned tumor sites within a patient, beside site-unique high-frequency clones. Local T-cell repertoire clonality was correlated with local tumor mutational burden, and the correlation was positive. It was moderate in strength but statistically significant (R about 0.36).

The chain has TRBV2 and TRBJ1-2; tentative D call: TRBD1 (5 bases). The clonotype was recovered from a female donor with non-small cell lung cancer. The sequenced sample was lung tumor tissue. The DNA for the CDR3 is TGTGCCAGCAGTGGGGGGAGGTATGGCTACACCTTC. Encoded protein: CASSGGRYGYTF.